Below, 3 T cell receptor beta chains from the same sample are listed, as sequenced in a study of memory CD4+ T cells and cytomegalovirus serostatus. Here immunoSEQ multiplex PCR was the method, and the copy in TCRdb shows in-frame clones only, minus some. The sample carries roughly 54,000 clones, around 78% recorded once. The sort gate was single viable CD3+CD4+CD8-CD45RO+ cells for memory CD4+ T cells. The sample taken for sequencing was memory CD4+ T cells from blood. All receptors derive from an adult in good health and CMV-seronegative.

The chain uses TRBV29-1 and TRBJ2-3; D might be TRBD1 (5 bases). Germline V gives CDR1 SQVTM, CDR2 ANQGSEA. V was clipped by 4 bases and J by 4 bases, with 9 bases between them. The CDR3 has 12 amino acids. CDR3 loop: CSVGQGADTQYF. The CDR3 DNA reads as TGCAGCGTTGGGCAGGGTGCAGATACGCAGTATTTT.

The J gene is TRBJ2-1, the V gene TRBV18; 7 positions match TRBD1. V trimming: 5 bases; J trimming: 14 bases; junction bases outside the gene matches: 24. The germline V gene has CDR1 KGHSH and CDR2 LQKENI. This CDR3 is built from 17 residues. The CDR3 region has the DNA TGTGCCAGCTCATCCTCCGGGCGGACAGGTACTAGGGGCCAGGAGTTCTTC. Protein: CASSSSGRTGTRGQEFF. Drawing the rest from reference TRBV18 and TRBJ2-1, the complete variable domain is NAGVMQNPRHLVRRRGQEARLRCSPMKGHSHVYWYRQLPEEGLKFMVYLQKENIIDESGMPKERFSAEFPKEGPSILRIQQVVRGDSAAYFCASSSSGRTGTRGQEFFGPGTRLTVL.

The chain is built from TRBV4-1 and TRBJ2-5, with TRBD2 matching 8 bases. There are 15 residues in the CDR3. Per germline, CDR1 MGHRA and CDR2 YSYEKL. V was pared by 0 bases and J by 7 bases, with 7 bases of the junction left unmatched. The CDR3 bases are TGCGCCAGCAGCCAAGATGCCGCGGGAGGCGGGACCCAGTACTTC. Its protein is CASSQDAAGGGTQYF.